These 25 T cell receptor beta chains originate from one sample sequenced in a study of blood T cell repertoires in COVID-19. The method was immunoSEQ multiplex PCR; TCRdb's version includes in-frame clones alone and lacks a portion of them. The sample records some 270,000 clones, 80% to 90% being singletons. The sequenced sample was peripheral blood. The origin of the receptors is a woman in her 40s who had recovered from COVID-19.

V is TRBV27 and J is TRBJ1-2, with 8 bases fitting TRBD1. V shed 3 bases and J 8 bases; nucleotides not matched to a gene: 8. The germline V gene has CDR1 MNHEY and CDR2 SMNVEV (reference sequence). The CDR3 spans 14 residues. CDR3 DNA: TGTGCCAGCAGTTTTTCAGGGGGCGCTAAAGGCTACACCTTC. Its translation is CASSFSGGAKGYTF.

Written as DNA, the CDR3 is TGTGCCAGCAGTTATCCCAGGGTGAACACTGAAGCTTTCTTT. This translates into CASSYPRVNTEAFF. This sequence joins TRBV6-1 and TRBJ1-1; possible D gene TRBD1, 5 bases. Germline V lookup: CDR1 MNHNS, CDR2 SASEGT. V was clipped by 5 bases and J by 0 bases, with 10 bases between them. The CDR3 runs 14 residues.

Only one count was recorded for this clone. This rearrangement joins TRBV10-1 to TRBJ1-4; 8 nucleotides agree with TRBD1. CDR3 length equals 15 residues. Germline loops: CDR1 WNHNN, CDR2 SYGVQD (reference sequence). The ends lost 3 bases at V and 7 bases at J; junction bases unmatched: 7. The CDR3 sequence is CASSEGQGPSEKLFF. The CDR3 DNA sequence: TGCGCCAGCAGTGAAGGACAGGGACCTTCTGAAAAACTGTTTTTT.

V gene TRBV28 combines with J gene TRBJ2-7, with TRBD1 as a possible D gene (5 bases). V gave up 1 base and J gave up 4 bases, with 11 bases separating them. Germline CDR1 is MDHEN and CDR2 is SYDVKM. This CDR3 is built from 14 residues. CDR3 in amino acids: CASSLFTGLYEQYF. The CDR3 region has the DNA TGTGCCAGCAGTTTATTTACAGGTCTTTACGAGCAGTACTTC.

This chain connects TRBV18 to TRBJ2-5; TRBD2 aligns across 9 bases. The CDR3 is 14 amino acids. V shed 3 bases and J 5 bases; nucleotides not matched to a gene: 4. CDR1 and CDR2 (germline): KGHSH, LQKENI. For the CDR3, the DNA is TGTGCCAGCTCACCGGGACTAGCAGAGGAGACCCAGTACTTC. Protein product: CASSPGLAEETQYF.

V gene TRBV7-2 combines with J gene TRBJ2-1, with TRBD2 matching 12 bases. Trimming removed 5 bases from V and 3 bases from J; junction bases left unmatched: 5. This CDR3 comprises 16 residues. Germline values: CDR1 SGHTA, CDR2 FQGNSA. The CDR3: CASSPPSGRVYNEQFF. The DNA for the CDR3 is TGTGCCAGCAGCCCCCCTAGCGGGAGGGTCTACAATGAGCAGTTCTTC.

CDR3 DNA: TGTGCCATTCTGCCCCGACAGCTCTATGGCTACACCTTC. It specifies CAILPRQLYGYTF. The V call is TRBV7-2, the J call TRBJ1-2, with D maybe TRBD1 (5 bases). V shed 10 bases and J shed 4 bases, with 16 bases lying between them. This CDR3 contains 13 residues. CDR1 is SGHTA and CDR2 is FQGNSA in the germline V gene. Filled out from reference TRBV7-2 and TRBJ1-2, the complete variable domain reads GAGVSQSPSNKVTEKGKDVELRCDPISGHTALYWYRQSLGQGLEFLIYFQGNSAPDKSGLPSDRFSAERTGGSVSTLTIQRTQQEDSAVYLCAILPRQLYGYTFGSGTRLTVV.

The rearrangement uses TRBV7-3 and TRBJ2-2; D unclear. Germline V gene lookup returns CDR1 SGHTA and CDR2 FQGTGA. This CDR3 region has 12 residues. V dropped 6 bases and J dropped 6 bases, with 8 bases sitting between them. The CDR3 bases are TGTGCCAGCAGTTTTACTCCCGGGGAGCTGTTTTTT. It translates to CASSFTPGELFF.

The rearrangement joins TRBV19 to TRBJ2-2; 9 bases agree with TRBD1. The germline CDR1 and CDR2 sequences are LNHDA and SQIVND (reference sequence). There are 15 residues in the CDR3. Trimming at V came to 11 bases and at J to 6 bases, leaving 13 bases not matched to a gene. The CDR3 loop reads CACRDRVERAGELFF. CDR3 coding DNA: TGTGCCTGCCGGGACAGGGTGGAGAGGGCCGGGGAGCTGTTTTTT.

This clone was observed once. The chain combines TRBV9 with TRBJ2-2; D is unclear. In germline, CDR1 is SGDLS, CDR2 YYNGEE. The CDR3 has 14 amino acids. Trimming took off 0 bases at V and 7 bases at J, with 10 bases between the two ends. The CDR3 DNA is TGTGCCAGCAGCGTAGGCCAGCGTGGCGGGGAGCTGTTTTTT. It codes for CASSVGQRGGELFF.

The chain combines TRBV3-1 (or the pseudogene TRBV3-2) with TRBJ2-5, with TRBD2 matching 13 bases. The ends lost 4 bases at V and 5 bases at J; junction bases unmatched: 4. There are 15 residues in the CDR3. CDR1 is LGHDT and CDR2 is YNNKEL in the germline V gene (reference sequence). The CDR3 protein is CASSRTSGRVETQYF. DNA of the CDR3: TGTGCCAGCAGCCGGACTAGCGGGAGAGTGGAGACCCAGTACTTC.

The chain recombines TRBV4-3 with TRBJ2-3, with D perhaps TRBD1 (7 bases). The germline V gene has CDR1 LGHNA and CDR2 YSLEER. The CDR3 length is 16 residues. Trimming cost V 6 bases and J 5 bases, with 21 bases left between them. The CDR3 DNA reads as TGCGCCAGCAGTGACTCAGGGGGTAGCGGAGTAGATACGCAGTATTTT. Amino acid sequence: CASSDSGGSGVDTQYF.

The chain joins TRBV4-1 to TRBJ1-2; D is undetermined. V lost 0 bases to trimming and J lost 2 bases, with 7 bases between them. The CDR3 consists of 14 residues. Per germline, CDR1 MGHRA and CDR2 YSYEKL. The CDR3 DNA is TGCGCCAGCAGCCAAGAACAGAAGAACTATGGCTACACCTTC. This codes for CASSQEQKNYGYTF.

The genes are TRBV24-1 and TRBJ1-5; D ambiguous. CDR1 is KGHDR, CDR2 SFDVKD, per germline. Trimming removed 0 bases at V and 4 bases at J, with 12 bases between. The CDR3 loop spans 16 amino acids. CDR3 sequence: CATSDLTGSFNQPQHF. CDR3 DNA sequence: TGTGCCACCAGTGATTTGACGGGAAGTTTTAATCAGCCCCAGCATTTT.

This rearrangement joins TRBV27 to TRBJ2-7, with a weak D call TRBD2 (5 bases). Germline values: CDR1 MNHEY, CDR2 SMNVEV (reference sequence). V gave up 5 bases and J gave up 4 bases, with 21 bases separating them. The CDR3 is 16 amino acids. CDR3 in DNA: TGTGCCAGCAGTCCCATTGTCTGGCTAGCCCATTACGAGCAGTACTTC. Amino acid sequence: CASSPIVWLAHYEQYF.

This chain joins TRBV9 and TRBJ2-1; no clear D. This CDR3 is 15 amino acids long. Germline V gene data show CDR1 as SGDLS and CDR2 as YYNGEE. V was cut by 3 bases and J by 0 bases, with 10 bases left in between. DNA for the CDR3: TGTGCCAGCAGCGAATTACAGAGCTCCTACAATGAGCAGTTCTTC. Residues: CASSELQSSYNEQFF. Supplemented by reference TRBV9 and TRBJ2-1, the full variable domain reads DSGVTQTPKHLITATGQRVTLRCSPRSGDLSVYWYQQSLDQGLQFLIQYYNGEERAKGNILERFSAQQFPDLHSELNLSSLELGDSALYFCASSELQSSYNEQFFGPGTRLTVL.

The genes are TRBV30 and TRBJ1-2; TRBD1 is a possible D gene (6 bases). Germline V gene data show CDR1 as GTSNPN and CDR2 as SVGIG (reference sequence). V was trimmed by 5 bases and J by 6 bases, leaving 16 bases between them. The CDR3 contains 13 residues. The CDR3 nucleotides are TGTGCCTGGGGCGCCACAGGGAATCATGGCTACACCTTC. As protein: CAWGATGNHGYTF.

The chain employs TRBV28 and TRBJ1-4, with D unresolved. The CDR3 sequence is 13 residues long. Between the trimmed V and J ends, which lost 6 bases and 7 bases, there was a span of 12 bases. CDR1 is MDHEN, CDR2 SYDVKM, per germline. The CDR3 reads CASREGNGEKLFF. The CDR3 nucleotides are TGTGCCAGCAGAGAGGGTAACGGTGAAAAACTGTTTTTT.

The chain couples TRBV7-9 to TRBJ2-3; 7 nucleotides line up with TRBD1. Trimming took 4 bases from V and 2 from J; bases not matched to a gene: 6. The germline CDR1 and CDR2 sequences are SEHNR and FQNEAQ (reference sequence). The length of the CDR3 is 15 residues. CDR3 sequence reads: CASSSTGTATDTQYF. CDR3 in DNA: TGTGCCAGCAGCTCAACCGGGACAGCCACAGATACGCAGTATTTT.

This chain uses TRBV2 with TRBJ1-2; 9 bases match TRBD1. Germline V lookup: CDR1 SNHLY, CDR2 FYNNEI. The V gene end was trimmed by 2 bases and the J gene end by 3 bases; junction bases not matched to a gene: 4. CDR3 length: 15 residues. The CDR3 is CASSEYDRGDYGYTF. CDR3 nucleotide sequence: TGTGCCAGCAGTGAATACGACAGGGGGGACTATGGCTACACCTTC.

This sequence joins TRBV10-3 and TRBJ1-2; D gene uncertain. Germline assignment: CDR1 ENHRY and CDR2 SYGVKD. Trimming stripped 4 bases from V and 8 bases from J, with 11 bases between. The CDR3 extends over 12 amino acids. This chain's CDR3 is CAISVATRGYTF. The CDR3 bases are TGTGCCATCAGTGTCGCGACAAGGGGCTACACCTTC.

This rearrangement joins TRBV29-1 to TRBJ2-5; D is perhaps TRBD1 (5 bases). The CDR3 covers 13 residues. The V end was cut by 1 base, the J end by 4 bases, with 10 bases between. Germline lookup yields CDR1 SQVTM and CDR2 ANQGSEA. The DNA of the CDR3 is TGCAGCGTTGAAGCCAGCCAGGGAGAGACCCAGTACTTC. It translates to CSVEASQGETQYF.

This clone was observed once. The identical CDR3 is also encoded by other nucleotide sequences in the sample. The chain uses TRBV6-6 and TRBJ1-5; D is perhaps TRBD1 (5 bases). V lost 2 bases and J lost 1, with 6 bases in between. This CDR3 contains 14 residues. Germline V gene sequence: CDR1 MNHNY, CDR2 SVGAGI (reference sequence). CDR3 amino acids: CASSYPGSNQPQHF. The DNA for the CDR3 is TGTGCCAGCAGTTACCCAGGGAGCAATCAGCCCCAGCATTTT.

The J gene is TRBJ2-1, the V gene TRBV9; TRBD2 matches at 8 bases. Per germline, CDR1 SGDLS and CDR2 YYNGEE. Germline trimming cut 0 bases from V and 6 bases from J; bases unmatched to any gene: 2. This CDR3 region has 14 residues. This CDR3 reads CASSVARGGNEQFF. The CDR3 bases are TGTGCCAGCAGCGTAGCTCGGGGGGGCAATGAGCAGTTCTTC.

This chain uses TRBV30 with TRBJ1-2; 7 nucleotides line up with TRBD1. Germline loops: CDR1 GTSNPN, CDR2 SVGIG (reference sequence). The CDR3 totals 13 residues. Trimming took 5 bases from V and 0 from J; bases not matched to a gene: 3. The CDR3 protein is CAWEQGPNYGYTF. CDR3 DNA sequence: TGTGCCTGGGAACAGGGGCCTAACTATGGCTACACCTTC. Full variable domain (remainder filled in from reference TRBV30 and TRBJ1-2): SQTIHQWPATLVQPVGSPLSLECTVEGTSNPNLYWYRQAAGRGLQLLFYSVGIGQISSEVPQNLSASRPQDRQFILSSKKLLLSDSGFYLCAWEQGPNYGYTFGSGTRLTVV.